This T cell receptor beta chain is from a study of beta chain features in type 1 diabetes. Study conclusions and caveats: Researchers caution that PCR might favor shorter templates, equally among patients and controls. TCRB CDR3s from Type 1 diabetes patients were moderately but significantly shorter in all four CD4+ subsets.

It was via CD45RO/CCR7/CD25/CD127/CD95/CD27 that CD4+ naive, central memory, regulatory and stem cell-like memory cells were sorted. To note about this clone: The antigen is not known.

Every bit of the isolated RNA underwent reverse transcription, so sequencing read expressed TCRB transcripts. Data came from immunoSEQ multiplex PCR; TCRdb stores just in-frame clones and leaves some out. The repertoire holds 640,000 or so clones, with about an eighth as singletons. Between the trimmed V and J ends, which lost 0 bases and 3 bases, there was a span of 8 bases. There are 15 residues in the CDR3. Looked up from germline, CDR1 is SGHAT and CDR2 is FQNNGV. The rearrangement links TRBV11-2 to TRBJ2-2; D is possibly TRBD1 (6 bases). The sequenced sample was naive CD4+ T cells from blood. This clonotype was sampled from a young man with type 1 diabetes. The CDR3 loop is CASSLEQGYTGELFF. Written as DNA, the CDR3 is TGTGCCAGCAGCTTAGAACAGGGTTACACCGGGGAGCTGTTTTTT.